This entry features one T cell receptor beta chain sequence. No antigen is known for it. CDR3 length: 13 amino acids. CDR1 DFQATT and CDR2 SNEGSKA come from the germline V gene (reference sequence). This record comes from a study of blood T cells in healthy people across ages. Overall study results and limits: It was the long-lived donors that had more naive CD4+ cells and higher diversity than aged donors.

Using a J-beta primer mix together with a sample-barcoded 5' primer, a second PCR was run for roughly 7 to 12 cycles. MiXCR, run by TCRdb on the 5' RACE reads, gives a single entry per CDR3 protein. This table has around 1,500,000 distinct CDR3 sequences, approximately 40% appearing once. The sample taken for sequencing was blood. V is TRBV20-1 and J is TRBJ2-5; D may correspond to TRBD1 or TRBD2 (6 bases each). The sequence was collected from a young woman in good health. CDR3 DNA: TGCAAAGAGTCCTTGGGGGGCAGAGAGACCCAGTACTTC. Amino acid sequence: CKESLGGRETQYF.